These T cell receptor beta chains were read from a single sample in a study of spatial heterogeneity in lung cancer. TCRdb used MiXCR to reprocess the 5' RACE reads, holding one entry per CDR3 protein. The sample has about 120,000 distinct CDR3 sequences, approximately 12% seen once. The sequences come from PBMCs, collected at follow-up. The receptor source for this set is a male donor with early-stage non-small cell lung cancer. Both conserved end residues are part of each CDR3. The size field is filled for only some rows; it gives once, few, many or a size class.

CDR3 length: 14; V gene: TRBV28; J gene: TRBJ2-7; clone size: few; CDR3 protein: CASRVTGSFYEQYF
CDR3 length: 11; V gene: TRBV29-1; J gene: TRBJ2-1; clone size: many; CDR3 protein: CSVSRAGEEFF
CDR3 length: 14; V gene: TRBV20-1; J gene: TRBJ2-7; clone size: few; CDR3 protein: CSATAGGRGGEQYF
CDR3 length: 15; V gene: TRBV28; J gene: TRBJ1-6; clone size: many; CDR3 protein: CASRLQGSYNSPLHF
CDR3 length: 13; V gene: TRBV2; J gene: TRBJ1-5; clone size: many; CDR3 protein: CASSGQGRQPQHF
CDR3 length: 13; V gene: TRBV3-1; J gene: TRBJ1-2; clone size: -; CDR3 protein: CASSPRSNYGYTF
CDR3 length: 15; V gene: TRBV28; J gene: TRBJ1-4; clone size: -; CDR3 protein: CASSPLSGGTGKLFF
CDR3 length: 14; V gene: TRBV20-1; J gene: TRBJ2-7; clone size: few; CDR3 protein: CSAITGDLSYEQYF
CDR3 length: 16; V gene: TRBV15; J gene: TRBJ2-7; clone size: many; CDR3 protein: CATSRENILSSYEQYF
CDR3 length: 13; V gene: TRBV9; J gene: TRBJ1-1; clone size: few; CDR3 protein: CASSEGQGQAAFF
CDR3 length: 18; V gene: TRBV11-2; J gene: TRBJ2-1; clone size: many; CDR3 protein: CASSARWRRTTEDNEQFF
CDR3 length: 15; V gene: TRBV5-1; J gene: TRBJ2-7; clone size: many; CDR3 protein: CASSITGTPSYEQYF
CDR3 length: 15; V gene: TRBV7-8; J gene: TRBJ2-5; clone size: -; CDR3 protein: CASSTGTSKLQTQYF
CDR3 length: 14; V gene: TRBV6-6; J gene: TRBJ2-2; clone size: -; CDR3 protein: CASSARVLAGELFF
CDR3 length: 17; V gene: TRBV4-1; J gene: TRBJ1-3; clone size: -; CDR3 protein: CASSRAGGEGTGNTIYF
CDR3 length: 14; V gene: TRBV20-1; J gene: TRBJ2-7; clone size: few; CDR3 protein: CSARDPRGGREQYF
CDR3 length: 12; V gene: TRBV10-2; J gene: TRBJ1-1; clone size: -; CDR3 protein: CASTDLATEAFF
CDR3 length: 16; V gene: TRBV5-1; J gene: TRBJ1-1; clone size: -; CDR3 protein: CASSRNAGQGNTEAFF
CDR3 length: 15; V gene: TRBV6-5; J gene: TRBJ2-6; clone size: many; CDR3 protein: CASSLTGAGANVLTF
CDR3 length: 15; V gene: TRBV3-1; J gene: TRBJ2-2; clone size: many; CDR3 protein: CASTQRLGFMGELFF
CDR3 length: 12; V gene: TRBV28; J gene: TRBJ2-2; clone size: few; CDR3 protein: CASSLRGRELFF
CDR3 length: 16; V gene: TRBV7-8; J gene: TRBJ1-1; clone size: few; CDR3 protein: CASSLRERPMNTEAFF
CDR3 length: 13; V gene: TRBV5-1; J gene: TRBJ2-1; clone size: -; CDR3 protein: CASSLATVTEQFF
CDR3 length: 16; V gene: TRBV9; J gene: TRBJ1-3; clone size: -; CDR3 protein: CASSVGVFDRGNTIYF
CDR3 length: 15; V gene: TRBV9; J gene: TRBJ2-3; clone size: -; CDR3 protein: CASSAGGWRTDTQYF